This T cell receptor beta chain was sequenced for a study of cytomegalovirus exposure and HLA in healthy donors. PCR amplification relied on 60 Vbeta primers (plus 13 Jbeta primers). TCRdb keeps only in-frame clones here, not all; method: immunoSEQ multiplex PCR. This sample carries about 82,000 clones, around 10% of them seen once, and the ten largest clones take almost 25%. Germline V gives CDR1 LNHDA, CDR2 SQIVND (reference sequence). The CDR3 contains 13 residues. The V gene lost 1 base and the J gene lost 2 bases, with 5 bases spanning the gap. The gene calls are TRBV19 and TRBJ2-5; D is uncertain. Material for sequencing was PBMCs. This clonotype originated in a man between 60 and 75 years old in good health and CMV-seropositive. The CDR3 spells CASSIAVQETQYF. The CDR3 DNA is TGTGCCAGTAGTATAGCGGTTCAAGAGACCCAGTACTTC.